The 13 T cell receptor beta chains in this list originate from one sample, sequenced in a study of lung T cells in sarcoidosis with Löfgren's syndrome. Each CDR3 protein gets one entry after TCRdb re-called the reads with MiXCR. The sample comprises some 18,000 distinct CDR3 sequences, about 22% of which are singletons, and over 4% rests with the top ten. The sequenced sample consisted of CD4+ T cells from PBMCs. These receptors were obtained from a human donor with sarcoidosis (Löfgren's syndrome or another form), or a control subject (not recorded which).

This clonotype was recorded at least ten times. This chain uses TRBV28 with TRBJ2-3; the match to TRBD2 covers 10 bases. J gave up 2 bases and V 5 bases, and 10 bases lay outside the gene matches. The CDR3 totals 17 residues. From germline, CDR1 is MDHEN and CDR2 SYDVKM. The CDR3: CASSSSYGLADTDTQYF. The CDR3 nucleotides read TGTGCCAGCAGTAGTTCCTACGGACTAGCGGACACAGATACGCAGTATTTT.

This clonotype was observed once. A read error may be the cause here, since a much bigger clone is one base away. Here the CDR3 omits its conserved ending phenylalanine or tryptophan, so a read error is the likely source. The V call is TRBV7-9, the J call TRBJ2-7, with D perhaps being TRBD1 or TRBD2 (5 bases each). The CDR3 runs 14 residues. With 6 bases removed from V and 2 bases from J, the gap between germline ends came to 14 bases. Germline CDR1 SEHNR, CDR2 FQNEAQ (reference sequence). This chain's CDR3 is CASRPSGATYEQYL. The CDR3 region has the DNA TGTGCCAGCAGACCTTCCGGGGCCACCTACGAGCAGTACCTC.

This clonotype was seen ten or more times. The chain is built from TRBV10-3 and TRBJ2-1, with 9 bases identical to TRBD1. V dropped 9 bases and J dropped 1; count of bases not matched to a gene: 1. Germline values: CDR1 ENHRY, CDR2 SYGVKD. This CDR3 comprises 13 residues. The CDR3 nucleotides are TGTGCCATGGGACAGGGATCCTACAATGAGCAGTTCTTC. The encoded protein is CAMGQGSYNEQFF.

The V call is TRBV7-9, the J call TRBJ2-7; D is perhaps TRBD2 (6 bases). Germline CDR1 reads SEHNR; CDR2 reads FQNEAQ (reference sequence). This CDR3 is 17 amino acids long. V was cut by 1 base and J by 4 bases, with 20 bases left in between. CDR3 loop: CASSLGGESGIPYEQYF. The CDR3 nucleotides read TGTGCCAGCAGCTTAGGGGGGGAGAGCGGAATACCGTACGAGCAGTACTTC.

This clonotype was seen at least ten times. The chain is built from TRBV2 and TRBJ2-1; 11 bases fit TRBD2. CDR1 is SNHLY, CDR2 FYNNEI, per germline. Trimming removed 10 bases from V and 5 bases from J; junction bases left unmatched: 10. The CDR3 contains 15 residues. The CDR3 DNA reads TGTGCCAAGAACCGACTAGCGGGGATTAACAATGAGCAGTTCTTC. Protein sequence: CAKNRLAGINNEQFF.

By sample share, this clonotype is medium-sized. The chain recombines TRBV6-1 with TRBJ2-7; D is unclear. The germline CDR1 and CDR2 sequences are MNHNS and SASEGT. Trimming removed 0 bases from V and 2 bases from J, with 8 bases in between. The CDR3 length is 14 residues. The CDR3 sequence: CASSEADRTYEQYF. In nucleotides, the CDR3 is TGTGCCAGCAGTGAAGCGGACCGGACCTACGAGCAGTACTTC.

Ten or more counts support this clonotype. The CDR3 nucleotides are TGTGCCAGCAGCCCGACTAGCGGAAATACCTACGAGCAGTACTTC. It encodes CASSPTSGNTYEQYF. V usage is TRBV28 and J usage is TRBJ2-7; 9 positions match TRBD2. The CDR3 sequence is 15 residues long. The V gene's germline CDR1 is MDHEN and CDR2 SYDVKM. Trimming removed 6 bases from V and 2 bases from J; junction bases left unmatched: 8.

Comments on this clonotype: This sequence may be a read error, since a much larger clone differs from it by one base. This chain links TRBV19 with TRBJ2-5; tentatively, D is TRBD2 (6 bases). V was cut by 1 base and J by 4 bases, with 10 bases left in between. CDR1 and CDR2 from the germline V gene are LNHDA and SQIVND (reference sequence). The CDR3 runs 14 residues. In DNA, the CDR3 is TGTGCCAGTAGTATAGTGGGGGGAGGAGAGACCCAGTACTTC. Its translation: CASSIVGGGETQYF. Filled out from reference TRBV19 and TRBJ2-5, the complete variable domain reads DGGITQSPKYLFRKEGQNVTLSCEQNLNHDAMYWYRQDPGQGLRLIYYSQIVNDFQKGDIAEGYSVSREKKESFPLTVTSAQKNPTAFYLCASSIVGGGETQYFGPGTRLLVL.

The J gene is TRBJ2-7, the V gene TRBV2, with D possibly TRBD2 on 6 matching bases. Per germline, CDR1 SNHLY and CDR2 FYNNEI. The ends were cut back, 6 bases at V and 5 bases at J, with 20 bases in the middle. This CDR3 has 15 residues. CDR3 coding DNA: TGTGCCAGCAGGGCCGGGCGGAGGGGCCGGAACGAGCAGTACTTC. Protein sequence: CASRAGRRGRNEQYF.

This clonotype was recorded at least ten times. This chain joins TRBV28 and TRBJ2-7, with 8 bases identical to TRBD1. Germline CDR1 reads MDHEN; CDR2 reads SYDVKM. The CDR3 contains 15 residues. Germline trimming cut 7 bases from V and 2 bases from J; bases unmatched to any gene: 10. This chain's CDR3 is CASNEPGQVPYEQYF. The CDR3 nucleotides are TGTGCCAGCAATGAACCGGGACAGGTTCCCTACGAGCAGTACTTC.

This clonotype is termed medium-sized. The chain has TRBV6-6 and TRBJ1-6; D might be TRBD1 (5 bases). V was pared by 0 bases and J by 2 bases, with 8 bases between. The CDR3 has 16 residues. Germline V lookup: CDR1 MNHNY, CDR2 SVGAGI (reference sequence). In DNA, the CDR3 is TGTGCCAGCAGTTACTCACAGGCAACCTATAATTCACCCCTCCACTTT. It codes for CASSYSQATYNSPLHF.

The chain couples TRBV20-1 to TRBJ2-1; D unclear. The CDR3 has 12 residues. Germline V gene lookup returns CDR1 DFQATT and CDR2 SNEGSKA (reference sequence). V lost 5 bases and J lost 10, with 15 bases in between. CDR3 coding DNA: TGCAGTGCTCCGAGTACCTTTGGCGAGCAGTTCTTC. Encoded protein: CSAPSTFGEQFF.

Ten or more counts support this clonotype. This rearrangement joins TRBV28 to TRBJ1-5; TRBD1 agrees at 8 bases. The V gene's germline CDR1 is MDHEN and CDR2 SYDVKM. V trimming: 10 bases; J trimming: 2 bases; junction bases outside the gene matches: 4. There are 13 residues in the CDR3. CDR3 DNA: TGTGCCACCGACAGGGGTGGCAATCAGCCCCAGCATTTT. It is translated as CATDRGGNQPQHF.